The rows below give T cell receptor beta chains drawn from one sample of a study of blood T cell repertoires in COVID-19. Assay: immunoSEQ multiplex PCR; the TCRdb copy retains only in-frame clones and omits some. The data show approximately 500,000 clones, roughly nine tenths seen once. Sequencing input: peripheral blood. All receptors come from a woman aged 50 to 65 with COVID-19, enrolled during active disease. Each CDR3 is given with its conserved first and last residue. Fields, in order: V gene, clone size, J gene, D gene, CDR3 DNA, CDR3 protein. A D gene is named only where the DNA matches it firmly. Only some rows state a clone size, as once, few, many or a class for expanded clones.

>TRBV5-6|NA|TRBJ1-1|TRBD1
TGTGCCAGCAGCTGGACAGGGAGGGGCACTGAAGCTTTCTTT
CASSWTGRGTEAFF
>TRBV5-4|few|TRBJ2-7|NA
TGTGCCAGCAGCTTGACTAAGGGGCGCGAGCAGTACTTC
CASSLTKGREQYF
>TRBV2|NA|TRBJ2-7|NA
TGTGCCAGCAGTGAATGGAGGGGCGAGCAGTACTTC
CASSEWRGEQYF
>TRBV6-5|NA|TRBJ1-2|NA
TGTGCCAGCAGTTCCGGGAAGGTGTGGACTGACTATGGCTACACCTTC
CASSSGKVWTDYGYTF
>TRBV6-5|NA|TRBJ2-1|NA
TGTGCCAGCAGTTACTCTGACAGCGTCAATGAGCAGTTCTTC
CASSYSDSVNEQFF
>TRBV5-6|few|TRBJ1-5|TRBD1
TGTGCCAGCAGCCAGGGGGCGCGGTATCAGCCCCAGCATTTT
CASSQGARYQPQHF
>TRBV13|NA|TRBJ1-2|NA
TGTGCCAGCAGCTTACAGGGGTGGGGCTACACCTTC
CASSLQGWGYTF
>TRBV7-8|NA|TRBJ1-2|NA
TGTGCCAGCTCCCACCGCCGGGGGGCTGGCTATGGCTACACCTTC
CASSHRRGAGYGYTF
>TRBV12-3/TRBV12-4|NA|TRBJ1-2|NA
TGTGCCAGCAGTTCTATGGAGGGCTACACCTTC
CASSSMEGYTF
>TRBV9|once|TRBJ2-5|NA
TGTGCCAGCAGCGTGGTGCACGGGGAGACCCAGTACTTC
CASSVVHGETQYF
>TRBV7-6|NA|TRBJ1-1|NA
TGTGCCAGCAGTTATATGGGACAAGGGTCTTCCGCTGAAGCTTTCTTT
CASSYMGQGSSAEAFF
>TRBV7-9|NA|TRBJ2-3|NA
TGTGCCAGCAGCTTACAGGATCTCCTCACAGATACGCAGTATTTT
CASSLQDLLTDTQYF
>TRBV3-1/TRBV3-2|NA|TRBJ2-6|NA
TGTGCCAGCAGCCCGAGGGGGTCTGGGGCCAACGTCCTGACTTTC
CASSPRGSGANVLTF
>TRBV19|NA|TRBJ1-1|NA
TGTGCCAGTAGCACGACAGCTCCGCCGCAAGGGACTGAAGCTTTCTTT
CASSTTAPPQGTEAFF
>TRBV6-6|once|TRBJ1-6|NA
TGTGCCAGCAGTTACTCGGGGCAACTCCTCCACTTT
CASSYSGQLLHF
>TRBV12-3/TRBV12-4|NA|TRBJ1-6|NA
TGTGCCAGCAGTCCCGGAGGTTCACCCCTCCACTTT
CASSPGGSPLHF
>TRBV6-4|NA|TRBJ2-3|NA
TGTGCCAGCAGTGTAGAAATCACAGATACGCAGTATTTT
CASSVEITDTQYF
>TRBV29-1|NA|TRBJ2-3|NA
TGCAGCGTTGAAGTCCTTGGGAGCGATACGCAGTATTTT
CSVEVLGSDTQYF
>TRBV9|NA|TRBJ1-1|NA
TGTGCCAGCAGCCCCCGGGGGGACACTGAAGCTTTCTTT
CASSPRGDTEAFF
>TRBV5-1|once|TRBJ2-2|TRBD1
TGCGCCAGCAGCTTGCGGGACAGGGACACCGGGGAGCTGTTTTTT
CASSLRDRDTGELFF
>TRBV4-1|NA|TRBJ1-2|TRBD1
TGCGCCAGCAGCCCCGCCCCAGGGGGCGGTTTTGGTGGCTACACCTTC
CASSPAPGGGFGGYTF
>TRBV5-1|NA|TRBJ2-7|NA
TGCGCCAGCAGCTTGGGCGGGACTGTGGGCGAGCAGTACTTC
CASSLGGTVGEQYF
>TRBV4-1|NA|TRBJ2-6|TRBD2
TGCGCCAGCAGCCAAGACTTCGCGCTAGCGGGGGTTAGCTCTGGGGCCAACGTCCTGACTTTC
CASSQDFALAGVSSGANVLTF
>TRBV2|NA|TRBJ1-4|NA
TGTGCCAGCAGTGAAGGGCGGACAGATCCAACTAATGAAAAACTGTTTTTT
CASSEGRTDPTNEKLFF
>TRBV7-9|NA|TRBJ2-7|NA
TGTGCCAGCAGCCCACCCGGGTACACCTACGAGCAGTACTTC
CASSPPGYTYEQYF
>TRBV7-9|NA|TRBJ1-4|NA
TGTGCCAGCAGCACGGACACTCTGGAAAAACTGTTTTTT
CASSTDTLEKLFF
>TRBV5-8|NA|TRBJ1-2|NA
TGTGCCAGCAGCTTGGTCCGCTATGGCTACACCTTC
CASSLVRYGYTF
>TRBV5-1|NA|TRBJ2-3|NA
TGCGCCAGCAGCTCTGGTGGGGGCAGGGTCACAGATACGCAGTATTTT
CASSSGGGRVTDTQYF
>TRBV29-1|NA|TRBJ2-1|TRBD1
TGCAGCGCTACTCACAGGGGTGAGGCCTACAATGAGCAGTTCTTC
CSATHRGEAYNEQFF
>TRBV6-5|NA|TRBJ1-6|NA
TGTGCCAGCGGGGCTTTTGGGCAGTCCAATTCACCCCTCCACTTT
CASGAFGQSNSPLHF
>TRBV11-2|NA|TRBJ1-3|TRBD1
TGTGCCAGCAGCTTGAAACAGGGGGTATCTTACGGAAACACCATATATTTT
CASSLKQGVSYGNTIYF
>TRBV30|NA|TRBJ1-2|TRBD1
TGTGCCTGCCCGGGACAGTTAGCTAACTATGGCTACACCTTC
CACPGQLANYGYTF
>TRBV7-8|NA|TRBJ2-2|TRBD2
TGTGCCAGCAGGTTGGGAGGGAGGGACACCGGGGAGCTGTTTTTT
CASRLGGRDTGELFF
>TRBV6-5|NA|TRBJ1-1|NA
TGTGCCAGCAGCCCGGGGACTGAAGCTTTCTTT
CASSPGTEAFF
>TRBV29-1|NA|TRBJ2-2|TRBD2
TGCAGCACACGCGGGGGAGGCACCGGGGAGCTGTTTTTT
CSTRGGGTGELFF
>TRBV2|NA|TRBJ2-7|TRBD2
TGTGCCAGCAGTCCGCGGGGGGTACACGAGCAGTACTTC
CASSPRGVHEQYF
>TRBV2|NA|TRBJ2-7|TRBD1
TGTGCCAGCAGTGCAAACTCTCTCACAGGGGATTATTACTTC
CASSANSLTGDYYF
>TRBV19|once|TRBJ2-1|TRBD2
TGTGCCAGTAGTCCTCCTAGCGGGGGGTCCTACAATGAGCAGTTCTTC
CASSPPSGGSYNEQFF
>TRBV19|NA|TRBJ1-4|NA
TGTGCCAGTAGTATTGAGGCGACAGCCATTGAAAAACTGTTTTTT
CASSIEATAIEKLFF
>TRBV27|NA|TRBJ2-1|NA
TGTGCCAGCAGTTTGTTCTTGGGCAGCGAGCAGTTCTTC
CASSLFLGSEQFF
>TRBV19|NA|TRBJ2-5|NA
TGTGCCACCAATCTCCAGCCCGGAGGCCAAGAGACCCAGTACTTC
CATNLQPGGQETQYF
>TRBV11-2|once|TRBJ1-3|TRBD1
TGTGCCAGCAGATCGATCCGGGACAGCGCGTACACCATATATTTT
CASRSIRDSAYTIYF
>TRBV28|NA|TRBJ1-6|TRBD1
TGTGCCAGCAGGGTTTCGGGACAGGGGAATTCACCCCTCCACTTT
CASRVSGQGNSPLHF
>TRBV3-1/TRBV3-2|NA|TRBJ1-1|NA
TGTGCCAGCAGCCAGCACAGGGACACTGAAGCTTTCTTT
CASSQHRDTEAFF
>TRBV7-2|NA|TRBJ1-6|TRBD1
TGTGCCAGCAGCCACAGGGGTTCCTATAATTCACCCCTCCACTTT
CASSHRGSYNSPLHF
>TRBV10-3|NA|TRBJ1-4|NA
TGTGCCATCAGTGAGCCCCCCTCCGCGGAGGAAAAACTGTTTTTT
CAISEPPSAEEKLFF
>TRBV30|NA|TRBJ2-7|NA
TGTGCCTGGACAGTAAGCTCCTACGAGCAGTACTTC
CAWTVSSYEQYF
>TRBV11-2|NA|TRBJ2-5|NA
TGTGCCAGCAGCTTAATAACAGGCTCAGGGATTGAGACCCAGTACTTC
CASSLITGSGIETQYF